A single sample is the source of the 17 T cell receptor beta chains below, sequenced in a study of shared clonotypes between healthy human individuals. Only in-frame clones appear in the TCRdb table, and some are missing; sequencing was by immunoSEQ multiplex PCR. In the table there are around 2.5 million clones, over 85% of which are singletons. The source material was naive CD4+ T cells from PBMCs. The sample's subset: CD45RA+ positively selected. These receptors were collected from a man between 18 and 29 years old in good health. Some clones in this sample may be carry-over from other donors' samples.

The J gene is TRBJ2-3, the V gene TRBV7-9; D might be TRBD1 (6 bases). CDR3 length: 15 amino acids. Trimming left V 5 bases short and J 2 bases short, with 14 bases between. CDR1 and CDR2 from the germline V gene are SEHNR and FQNEAQ (reference sequence). CDR3 sequence reads: CASSGGRVYTDTQYF. CDR3 nucleotide sequence: TGTGCCAGCAGCGGGGGCAGGGTTTACACAGATACGCAGTATTTT. The entire variable domain, with the rest obtained from reference TRBV7-9 and TRBJ2-3, is as follows: DTGVSQNPRHKITKRGQNVTFRCDPISEHNRLYWYRQTLGQGPEFLTYFQNEAQLEKSRLLSDRFSAERPKGSFSTLEIQRTEQGDSAMYLCASSGGRVYTDTQYFGPGTRLTVL.

A remark on this clone: Additional DNA sequences in this sample encode the identical CDR3. The CDR3 protein is CSARNEQFF. The CDR3 nucleotides are TGCAGTGCTAGGAACGAGCAGTTCTTC. The chain uses TRBV20-1 and TRBJ2-1, with no clear D. Germline lookup yields CDR1 DFQATT and CDR2 SNEGSKA (reference sequence). CDR3 length: 9 amino acids. Trimming took 3 bases from V and 10 from J, leaving 4 bases between them.

The chain has TRBV27 and TRBJ1-2; no definite D call. Between the trimmed V and J ends, which lost 8 bases and 7 bases, there was a span of 14 bases. In germline, CDR1 is MNHEY, CDR2 SMNVEV (reference sequence). The CDR3 totals 12 residues. DNA of the CDR3: TGTGCCAGCCGCCCCGGTCGGGGTGGCTACACCTTC. Its translation: CASRPGRGGYTF.

This chain uses TRBV15 with TRBJ2-7, with 7 bases that match TRBD1. The CDR3 sequence is 13 residues long. CDR1 LNHNV and CDR2 YYDKDF come from the germline V gene (reference sequence). V gave up 5 bases and J gave up 6 bases; unmatched junction bases: 7. This CDR3 is CATSSRGPTEQYF. The CDR3 bases are TGTGCCACCAGCTCGAGGGGGCCGACCGAGCAGTACTTC.

J is TRBJ2-4 and V is TRBV4-3; 8 bases agree with TRBD2. The CDR3 has 18 residues. V lost 2 bases and J lost 3; bases outside the gene matches: 12. From germline, CDR1 is LGHNA and CDR2 YSLEER. CDR3 protein: CASSQSGPAGEGKNIQYF. The CDR3 DNA is TGCGCCAGCAGCCAATCCGGACCAGCGGGAGAAGGCAAAAACATTCAGTACTTC.

The chain employs TRBV7-9 and TRBJ1-3; D is undetermined. CDR1 is SEHNR and CDR2 is FQNEAQ in the germline V gene (reference sequence). The CDR3 is 14 residues long. Trimming took 1 base from V and 11 from J, leaving 15 bases between them. The CDR3 sequence is CASSLGVGNFAIYF. The DNA for the CDR3 is TGTGCCAGCAGCTTAGGCGTCGGAAACTTCGCCATATATTTT.

The chain carries TRBV27 and TRBJ2-7; 8 nucleotides line up with TRBD2. Trimming removed 2 bases from V and 3 bases from J; junction bases left unmatched: 6. The germline V gene has CDR1 MNHEY and CDR2 SMNVEV (reference sequence). CDR3 length equals 15 residues. CDR3 protein: CASSLLAREGYEQYF. Here the CDR3 DNA reads TGTGCCAGCAGTTTACTAGCTCGGGAGGGCTACGAGCAGTACTTC.

V gene TRBV5-8 combines with J gene TRBJ1-3; no reliable D call. The germline V gene has CDR1 SGHTS and CDR2 YDEGEE. Trimming took off 6 bases at V and 3 bases at J, with 22 bases between the two ends. There are 17 residues in the CDR3. CDR3 in DNA: TGTGCCAGCATCATCGGTCACGGAAACTCTTATGGAAACACCATATATTTT. Its protein product is CASIIGHGNSYGNTIYF.

The chain recombines TRBV27 with TRBJ2-7; TRBD2 agrees at 14 bases. Germline assignment: CDR1 MNHEY and CDR2 SMNVEV (reference sequence). The CDR3 runs to 18 residues. The V segment lost 4 bases and the J segment 2 bases; nucleotides outside the gene matches: 10. The CDR3 DNA reads TGTGCCAGCAGTTCAATCCCGGGACTAGCGGGAGAGACCTACGAGCAGTACTTC. Its translation: CASSSIPGLAGETYEQYF.

CDR3 bases: TGTGCCAGCAGCCCCGGGCCATGGGAGACCCAGTACTTC. Its protein is CASSPGPWETQYF. The rearrangement uses TRBV6-1 and TRBJ2-5; D remains ambiguous. Germline V gene data show CDR1 as MNHNS and CDR2 as SASEGT. This CDR3 spans 13 amino acids. Trimming removed 6 bases at V and 5 bases at J, with 13 bases between.

The chain couples TRBV28 to TRBJ2-4; D unresolved. Trimming shortened V by 3 bases and J by 8 bases, and 17 bases separated the two germline ends. The CDR3 has 15 residues. Germline V gene lookup returns CDR1 MDHEN and CDR2 SYDVKM. This CDR3 reads CASSFVVGRLDIQYF. CDR3 in DNA: TGTGCCAGCAGTTTCGTAGTCGGGCGGTTAGACATTCAGTACTTC.

The gene calls are TRBV21-1 and TRBJ2-4; TRBD1, the table's D call, lacks a check against the DNA. TRBV21-1 is deemed a pseudogene. The CDR3 runs 15 residues. CDR3 nucleotide sequence: TGTGCCAGCAGGAGGGACAGGGGGTCTGAAAACATTCAGTACTTC. Protein product: CASRRDRGSENIQYF.

This chain connects TRBV7-3 to TRBJ2-5; TRBD1 matches 9 bases. Germline V gene lookup returns CDR1 SGHTA and CDR2 FQGTGA. The V gene end was trimmed by 3 bases and the J gene end by 3 bases; junction bases not matched to a gene: 2. CDR3 length equals 14 residues. Here the CDR3 DNA reads TGTGCCAGCAGCTTGGGACAGGGAGAAGAGACCCAGTACTTC. It yields the protein CASSLGQGEETQYF.

The chain is built from TRBV7-8 and TRBJ1-3; D unclear. V lost 5 bases to trimming and J lost 2 bases, with 25 bases between them. This CDR3 has 19 amino acids. Germline lookup yields CDR1 SGHVS and CDR2 FQNEAQ. The CDR3 sequence is CASSQKAFYGDPPGNTIYF. In DNA form, the CDR3 reads TGTGCCAGCAGCCAGAAAGCCTTCTACGGCGACCCTCCTGGAAACACCATATATTTT.

This clone was observed a few times. The rearrangement uses TRBV7-9 and TRBJ1-2, with 8 bases lining up with TRBD1. J was trimmed by 2 bases and V by 5 bases; bases with no gene match: 7. In germline, CDR1 is SEHNR, CDR2 FQNEAQ (reference sequence). The CDR3 covers 15 residues. The chain's CDR3 is CASSPTRTGNYGYTF. DNA for the CDR3: TGTGCCAGCAGCCCTACCAGGACAGGGAACTATGGCTACACCTTC.

This chain links TRBV5-6 with TRBJ1-1; 8 bases are shared with TRBD1. Germline CDR1 and CDR2: SGHDT and YYEEEE. V trimming: 5 bases; J trimming: 4 bases; junction bases outside the gene matches: 10. The CDR3 sequence is 15 residues long. The CDR3 loop is CASSMDRVRTTEAFF. Written as DNA, the CDR3 is TGTGCCAGCAGTATGGACAGGGTTAGGACCACTGAAGCTTTCTTT.

This clone has only one observation. This chain links TRBV5-1 with TRBJ1-6, with 9 bases lining up with TRBD1. The germline gives CDR1 SGHRS, CDR2 YFSETQ. With V trimmed by 3 bases and J by 8 bases, 9 bases remained unmatched. The CDR3 has 16 amino acids. CDR3 region: CASSSDSGTGHSPLHF. The CDR3 DNA is TGCGCCAGCAGCTCTGACTCCGGGACAGGGCATTCACCCCTCCACTTT.